The 7 T cell receptor beta chains reported below all come from one sample, sequenced in a study of T-cell reconstitution after alpha-beta-depleted transplantation in children. Preparation of the TCRbeta library was carried out with unique molecular identifiers. TCRdb used MiXCR to reprocess the PCR reads, holding one entry per CDR3 protein. Altogether some 200,000 distinct CDR3 sequences are present, 8.4% being singletons, with the ten largest covering about 40%. The sequencing here drew on PBMCs, mostly from graft donor cells, taken 360 days after TCRalphabeta/CD19-depleted stem cell transplant. Receptor source: a male patient aged 2-9 years who had a stem cell transplant for acute myeloid leukemia, so the T cells may come from the graft donor.

This clonotype appeared many times. The genes are TRBV7-9 and TRBJ2-7; D uncertain. Trimming shortened V by 1 base and J by 4 bases, and 11 bases separated the two germline ends. There are 14 residues in the CDR3. CDR1 is SEHNR, CDR2 FQNEAQ, per germline (reference sequence). CDR3 protein: CASSLGSTIYEQYF. In DNA, the CDR3 is TGTGCCAGCAGCTTAGGCAGTACCATTTACGAGCAGTACTTC.

A few counts support this clonotype. The chain uses TRBV28 and TRBJ2-1; D perhaps matches TRBD1 (6 bases). CDR1 and CDR2 (germline): MDHEN, SYDVKM. The length of the CDR3 is 20 residues. Trimming stripped 3 bases from V and 0 bases from J, with 24 bases between. The CDR3 protein is CASSFFTNTDTGSSYNEQFF. CDR3 in DNA: TGTGCCAGCAGTTTTTTTACCAACACTGATACAGGGAGCTCCTACAATGAGCAGTTCTTC.

In this sample, this clonotype turned up many times. This chain uses TRBV12-3 or TRBV12-4 with TRBJ2-1; D possibly matches TRBD1 or TRBD2 (5 bases each). V lost 4 bases and J lost 0, with 13 bases in between. The CDR3 has 16 amino acids. In DNA, the CDR3 is TGTGCCAGCAGTTCTAACAGGAGGAGCTCCTACAATGAGCAGTTCTTC. This sequence encodes CASSSNRRSSYNEQFF.

This chain joins TRBV6-2 or TRBV6-3 and TRBJ2-7, with a possible D match to TRBD2 (6 bases). From germline, CDR1 is MNHEY and CDR2 SVGEGT. Trimming took off 7 bases at V and 0 bases at J, with 25 bases between the two ends. This CDR3 region has 18 residues. The CDR3 loop reads CASKGGLAPEFFSYEQYF. The CDR3 coding sequence is TGTGCCAGCAAAGGTGGGCTAGCGCCCGAGTTTTTCTCCTACGAGCAGTACTTC.

The chain links TRBV28 to TRBJ2-7; 9 nucleotides align to TRBD1. Germline CDR1 reads MDHEN; CDR2 reads SYDVKM. CDR3 size: 15 residues. The V segment lost 3 bases and the J segment 5 bases; nucleotides outside the gene matches: 8. The CDR3 region is CASSFSGTGSHEQYF. In nucleotides, the CDR3 is TGTGCCAGCAGTTTCTCCGGGACAGGGTCCCACGAGCAGTACTTC.

This clonotype was seen a few times. This rearrangement joins TRBV9 to TRBJ2-3; D uncertain. Germline loops: CDR1 SGDLS, CDR2 YYNGEE. CDR3 size: 14 residues. Trimming left V 0 bases short and J 2 bases short, with 7 bases between. CDR3 region: CASSVERPTDTQYF. CDR3 nucleotide sequence: TGTGCCAGCAGCGTAGAAAGACCCACAGATACGCAGTATTTT.

This chain links TRBV27 with TRBJ1-6; D is perhaps TRBD1 (6 bases). The CDR3 runs to 17 residues. Trimming cost V 5 bases and J 8 bases, with 22 bases left between them. The V gene's germline CDR1 is MNHEY and CDR2 SMNVEV (reference sequence). CDR3 protein: CASSDTGQLGIYSPLHF. The CDR3 coding sequence is TGTGCCAGCAGTGACACCGGACAGTTAGGAATCTATTCACCCCTCCACTTT.